Listed below are T cell receptor beta chains from one sample, sequenced in a study of siplizumab effects on memory and regulatory T cells. Produced via immunoSEQ multiplex PCR; TCRdb's table is partial and in-frame only. The table shows 75,000 to 100,000 clones, with over 90% occurring only once. Sequenced material: non-Treg CD4+ T cells sorted from blood. These receptors were taken from a human donor in good health. Both conserved end residues are part of each CDR3. Fields, in order: D gene, clone size, V gene, J gene, CDR3 protein, CDR3 DNA. D genes are given only for firm matches. Size is stated for part of the rows, as once, few or many counts, or as a class when the clone is expanded.

d_call: -
clone_size: -
v_call: TRBV28
j_call: TRBJ2-2
cdr3_aa: CASSSEGIGELFF
cdr3_nt: TGTGCCAGCAGTAGCGAGGGGATCGGGGAGCTGTTTTTT

d_call: -
clone_size: -
v_call: TRBV28
j_call: TRBJ1-4
cdr3_aa: CASSFLGSTNEKLFF
cdr3_nt: TGTGCCAGCAGTTTTCTAGGGAGTACTAATGAAAAACTGTTTTTT

d_call: -
clone_size: -
v_call: TRBV30
j_call: TRBJ2-7
cdr3_aa: CAWSPGQRYEQYF
cdr3_nt: TGTGCCTGGAGTCCAGGACAGAGGTACGAGCAGTACTTC

d_call: TRBD2
clone_size: -
v_call: TRBV2
j_call: TRBJ2-1
cdr3_aa: CARSTSADYNEQFF
cdr3_nt: TGTGCCAGATCGACTAGCGCCGATTACAATGAGCAGTTCTTC

d_call: TRBD1
clone_size: -
v_call: TRBV18
j_call: TRBJ2-7
cdr3_aa: CASSPGTGGYEQYF
cdr3_nt: TGTGCCAGCTCACCAGGGACAGGGGGCTACGAGCAGTACTTC

d_call: -
clone_size: -
v_call: TRBV19
j_call: TRBJ1-1
cdr3_aa: CATHYLAGDSEAFF
cdr3_nt: TGTGCCACCCACTATCTAGCTGGGGATTCCGAAGCTTTCTTT

d_call: -
clone_size: -
v_call: TRBV9
j_call: TRBJ2-2
cdr3_aa: CASSLRSNTRELFF
cdr3_nt: TGTGCCAGCAGCCTTCGTTCGAACACCAGGGAGCTGTTTTTT

d_call: -
clone_size: -
v_call: TRBV28
j_call: TRBJ1-1
cdr3_aa: CASSLWGRFEGTEAFF
cdr3_nt: TGTGCCAGCAGTTTATGGGGTCGATTTGAGGGCACTGAAGCTTTCTTT

d_call: -
clone_size: -
v_call: TRBV2
j_call: TRBJ1-6
cdr3_aa: CASSEGSRYNSPLHF
cdr3_nt: TGTGCCAGCAGTGAAGGGTCCAGGTATAATTCACCCCTCCACTTT

d_call: -
clone_size: -
v_call: TRBV6-1
j_call: TRBJ1-4
cdr3_aa: CASSEAVARGVGNEKLFF
cdr3_nt: TGTGCCAGCAGTGAAGCGGTGGCCCGTGGGGTGGGTAATGAAAAACTGTTTTTT

d_call: -
clone_size: once
v_call: TRBV5-1
j_call: TRBJ1-2
cdr3_aa: CASSLGQANYGYTF
cdr3_nt: TGCGCCAGCAGCTTGGGACAGGCTAACTATGGCTACACCTTC

d_call: TRBD1
clone_size: -
v_call: TRBV28
j_call: TRBJ1-2
cdr3_aa: CASSLLGTGGSGYTF
cdr3_nt: TGTGCCAGCAGTTTACTAGGGACAGGGGGCAGTGGCTACACCTTC

d_call: -
clone_size: -
v_call: TRBV5-4
j_call: TRBJ1-4
cdr3_aa: CASSLGGMNEKLFF
cdr3_nt: TGTGCCAGCAGCTTGGGGGGCATGAATGAAAAACTGTTTTTT

d_call: -
clone_size: once
v_call: TRBV15
j_call: TRBJ1-1
cdr3_aa: CATSRGGIANTEAFF
cdr3_nt: TGTGCCACCAGCAGGGGAGGGATTGCGAACACTGAAGCTTTCTTT

d_call: -
clone_size: -
v_call: TRBV19
j_call: TRBJ1-5
cdr3_aa: CASNAGIPNQPQHF
cdr3_nt: TGTGCCAGTAATGCAGGCATCCCCAATCAGCCCCAGCATTTT

d_call: -
clone_size: -
v_call: TRBV6-6
j_call: TRBJ1-2
cdr3_aa: CASRPGPNYGYTF
cdr3_nt: TGTGCCAGCAGGCCGGGACCGAACTATGGCTACACCTTC

d_call: -
clone_size: -
v_call: TRBV9
j_call: TRBJ2-7
cdr3_aa: CASSPRPNYEQYF
cdr3_nt: TGTGCCAGCAGCCCCCGACCCAATTACGAGCAGTACTTC

d_call: -
clone_size: -
v_call: TRBV5-1
j_call: TRBJ2-2
cdr3_aa: CASSLVLAANTGELFF
cdr3_nt: TGCGCCAGCAGCTTGGTCCTAGCTGCGAACACCGGGGAGCTGTTTTTT

d_call: -
clone_size: -
v_call: TRBV7-8
j_call: TRBJ2-3
cdr3_aa: CASSLVPDTQYF
cdr3_nt: TGTGCCAGCAGCTTAGTCCCAGATACGCAGTATTTT

d_call: TRBD2
clone_size: -
v_call: TRBV28
j_call: TRBJ2-7
cdr3_aa: CASSGSRTSREQYF
cdr3_nt: TGTGCCAGCAGTGGATCAAGGACTAGCCGCGAGCAGTACTTC

d_call: TRBD2
clone_size: -
v_call: TRBV7-3
j_call: TRBJ2-1
cdr3_aa: CASSPRLAGDINEQFF
cdr3_nt: TGTGCCAGCAGCCCCAGACTAGCGGGAGACATAAATGAGCAGTTCTTC

d_call: TRBD2
clone_size: -
v_call: TRBV2
j_call: TRBJ2-1
cdr3_aa: CASSENSGTYNEQFF
cdr3_nt: TGTGCCAGCAGTGAAAATAGCGGGACCTACAATGAGCAGTTCTTC

d_call: -
clone_size: -
v_call: TRBV25-1
j_call: TRBJ1-4
cdr3_aa: CASSETGIHKKLFF
cdr3_nt: TGTGCCAGCAGTGAAACAGGGATCCATAAAAAACTGTTTTTT

d_call: TRBD1
clone_size: -
v_call: TRBV6-1
j_call: TRBJ2-5
cdr3_aa: CASSQVGTGVSLRQETQYF
cdr3_nt: TGTGCCAGCAGTCAAGTAGGGACAGGGGTTTCATTGCGGCAAGAGACCCAGTACTTC

d_call: TRBD1
clone_size: -
v_call: TRBV14
j_call: TRBJ2-1
cdr3_aa: CASSQWTGERYEQFF
cdr3_nt: TGTGCCAGCAGCCAATGGACAGGGGAGCGATATGAGCAGTTCTTC